The 28 T cell receptor beta chains given below trace back to one sample, sequenced in a study of breast tumors, draining lymph nodes, adjacent tissues (dated by TCRdb to the mid-2010s). The library was built by means of multiplex PCR. Sequenced on an Illumina HiSeq 2000. In-frame beta chains were kept once TCRdb had trimmed the public reads at Q25 with fastp and called clones with MiXCR. One record per CDR3 amino acid sequence lists the most common genes and DNA. For this sample there are about 180,000 distinct CDR3 sequences; roughly 30% appear just once. Together, the top ten hold over 3.5% of the sample. The axillary draining lymph nodes of breast cancer patients were the source of the lymph node samples. The material sequenced was axillary lymph node tissue. The receptors stem from a female donor with breast cancer. Some clones in this sample may be carry-over from other donors' samples.

In regard to this clonotype: Being one base from a much bigger clone, this may be a read error. The chain recombines TRBV15 with TRBJ1-1; no definite D call. V lost 3 bases and J lost 0, with 8 bases in between. The CDR3 spans 14 residues. The germline V gene encodes CDR1 LNHNV and CDR2 YYDKDF (reference sequence). The CDR3 is CATSRTDMNTEAFF. CDR3 DNA sequence: TGTGCCACCAGCAGGACCGATATGAACACTGAAGCTTTCTTT.

This clonotype has a handful of counts. A clone one base away is much larger, so this may be a read error. The chain carries TRBV20-1 and TRBJ2-3; the match to TRBD2 covers 12 bases. Germline CDR1 and CDR2: DFQATT and SNEGSKA (reference sequence). This CDR3 is 14 amino acids long. The CDR3 is CGARLAGASDTQYF. In DNA, the CDR3 is TGCGGTGCTAGACTAGCGGGAGCATCCGATACGCAGTATTTT.

This clonotype has a count of ten or more. V is TRBV4-2 and J is TRBJ2-2; D is unresolved. V was shortened by 2 bases and J by 4 bases, with 8 bases between the two germline ends. The CDR3 has 14 residues. Germline V gene lookup returns CDR1 LGHNA and CDR2 YNFKEQ. The CDR3 region is CASSQPTPTGELFF. CDR3 in DNA: TGTGCCAGCAGCCAACCCACCCCCACCGGGGAGCTGTTTTTT.

In this sample, this clonotype turned up a few times. The chain recombines TRBV20-1 with TRBJ1-1, with D perhaps TRBD1 (6 bases). Germline V gene data show CDR1 as DFQATT and CDR2 as SNEGSKA (reference sequence). This CDR3 is 14 amino acids long. V lost 4 bases and J lost 3, with 15 bases in between. Here the CDR3 reads CSAIRGRRDTEAFF. The CDR3 DNA follows: TGCAGTGCTATACGGGGGCGAAGGGACACTGAAGCTTTCTTT.

This clonotype was counted ten times or more. The chain couples TRBV19 to TRBJ2-7, with a possible D match to TRBD2 (5 bases). CDR3 size: 14 residues. From germline, CDR1 is LNHDA and CDR2 SQIVND (reference sequence). Trimming took off 5 bases at V and 0 bases at J, with 11 bases between the two ends. CDR3 amino acids: CASSFEGISYEQYF. DNA of the CDR3: TGTGCCAGTAGTTTTGAGGGTATCTCCTACGAGCAGTACTTC.

This clonotype was seen ten or more times. The chain employs TRBV13 and TRBJ2-5; D perhaps matches TRBD2 (5 bases). Germline V gene sequence: CDR1 PRHDT, CDR2 FYEKMQ (reference sequence). This CDR3 comprises 13 residues. Trimming removed 3 bases at V and 7 bases at J, with 12 bases between. The CDR3 reads CASSFRTAGTQYF. In DNA form, the CDR3 reads TGTGCCAGCAGCTTTCGGACCGCGGGGACCCAGTACTTC.

With respect to this clonotype: A much larger clone differs from this one at a single base, so this may be a read error. V usage is TRBV7-3 and J usage is TRBJ2-1; TRBD2 is a possible D gene (7 bases). The CDR3 runs 19 residues. Germline V lookup: CDR1 SGHTA, CDR2 FQGTGA. CDR3 nucleotide sequence: TGTGCCAGCAGCTTAAGCTCTTCCTTGGGGGGGGGGCACTACGATGAGCAGTTCTTC. Encoded protein: CASSLSSSLGGGHYDEQFF.

The table lists this clonotype with many counts. This chain joins TRBV20-1 and TRBJ2-1; D remains unclear. Germline values: CDR1 DFQATT, CDR2 SNEGSKA (reference sequence). Trimming shortened V by 4 bases and J by 11 bases, and 9 bases separated the two germline ends. The CDR3 covers 10 residues. The CDR3 protein is CSATRLQQFF. The CDR3 nucleotides are TGCAGTGCTACCCGTCTGCAGCAGTTCTTC.

Turning to this clonotype: Its ends do not fully match the called genes, so a read error is possible. V is TRBV7-8 and J is TRBJ1-1; no firm D call. CDR3 length: 14 residues. The V gene's germline CDR1 is SGHVS and CDR2 FQNEAQ. This CDR3 reads CAGSFGQLNTEAFF. The CDR3 nucleotides read TGTGCCGGCAGCTTTGGGCAATTGAACACTGAAGCTTTCTTT.

This clonotype has only a few counts. The V and J genes are TRBV3-1 and TRBJ2-7; D is possibly TRBD2 (6 bases). With 5 bases removed from V and 3 bases from J, the gap between germline ends came to 11 bases. CDR1 LGHDT and CDR2 YNNKEL come from the germline V gene (reference sequence). The CDR3 is made up of 13 amino acids. The CDR3 bases are TGTGCCAGCAGCTCGGGACTTGACTACGAGCAGTACTTC. Translation gives CASSSGLDYEQYF.

This clonotype was picked up many times. V and J are TRBV19 and TRBJ2-5; D gene ambiguous. This CDR3 region has 12 residues. V was shortened by 9 bases and J by 4 bases, with 12 bases between the two germline ends. CDR1 is LNHDA and CDR2 is SQIVND in the germline V gene (reference sequence). In DNA, the CDR3 is TGTGCCAGCTCCGGGCCGCTAGAGACCCAGTACTTC. As protein: CASSGPLETQYF. The full variable domain, with the rest looked up from reference TRBV19 and TRBJ2-5, is DGGITQSPKYLFRKEGQNVTLSCEQNLNHDAMYWYRQDPGQGLRLIYYSQIVNDFQKGDIAEGYSVSREKKESFPLTVTSAQKNPTAFYLCASSGPLETQYFGPGTRLLVL.

This sequence joins TRBV5-6 and TRBJ1-6; D possibly corresponds to TRBD1 (5 bases). The CDR3 runs 14 residues. In germline, CDR1 is SGHDT, CDR2 YYEEEE. The V end lost 2 bases, the J end lost 7 bases, and 10 bases lay between the germline ends. The CDR3 bases are TGTGCCAGCAGCTTTGGACACCAGAATTCACCCCTCCACTTT. This translates into CASSFGHQNSPLHF.

Remarks on this clonotype: One base away lies a much larger clone, so this may be a sequencing read error. V is TRBV20-1 and J is TRBJ2-3; 8 bases are shared with TRBD2. Germline V CDR1 and CDR2: DFQATT, SNEGSKA (reference sequence). The CDR3 contains 14 residues. CDR3 sequence reads: CSARAGGGTATQYF. As DNA, the CDR3 is TGCAGTGCTAGAGCGGGGGGGGGCACAGCTACGCAGTATTTT.

The rearrangement uses TRBV20-1 and TRBJ2-5, with 10 bases matching TRBD2. Trimming at V came to 2 bases and at J to 7 bases, leaving 1 base not matched to a gene. The CDR3 runs to 12 residues. Germline CDR1 DFQATT, CDR2 SNEGSKA (reference sequence). The CDR3 sequence is CSARIAGGTQYF. The CDR3 nucleotides read TGCAGTGCTAGAATAGCGGGGGGGACCCAGTACTTC.

Points on this clonotype: A much larger clone lies a single base off, so this may be a read error. The CDR3 DNA sequence: TGTGCCAGCAGCTTAGTCCGTGGGCAGGAGCGGTTCTTC. Its translation is CASSLVRGQERFF. The rearrangement uses TRBV11-3 and TRBJ2-1, with D unresolved. The CDR3 has 13 residues. Germline-derived CDR1 and CDR2 are SGHNT and YENEEA.

In its sample, this clonotype was seen many times. The genes are TRBV6-6 and TRBJ1-3; the match to TRBD1 covers 8 bases. The CDR3 has 17 residues. Trimming removed 10 bases from V and 4 bases from J; junction bases left unmatched: 18. CDR1 and CDR2 (germline): MNHNY, SVGAGI (reference sequence). In DNA form, the CDR3 reads TGTGCCACCGTTGGACAGGGTCAGGGTTTTACCGGAAACACCATATATTTT. This encodes CATVGQGQGFTGNTIYF.

The sample holds one count of this clonotype. The V and J genes are TRBV18 and TRBJ2-5; D could derive from TRBD1 or TRBD2 (5 bases each). The CDR3 is 13 amino acids. Trimming pared 3 bases from V and 5 bases from J, leaving 10 bases between. CDR1 is KGHSH, CDR2 LQKENI, per germline. This chain's CDR3 is CASSPGPSETQYF. The CDR3 DNA reads TGTGCCAGCTCACCGGGACCTTCGGAGACCCAGTACTTC.

Of note for this clonotype: The conserved closing phenylalanine or tryptophan is absent in this CDR3, likely reflecting a read error. This chain links TRBV6-5 with TRBJ2-7, with 8 bases fitting TRBD1. The CDR3 is 15 amino acids. After removal of 4 bases from V and 6 bases from J, the junction contained 11 bases not matched to a gene. CDR1 and CDR2 from the germline V gene are MNHEY and SVGAGI. CDR3: CASSSRTGMSVEQYL. In nucleotides, the CDR3 is TGTGCCAGCAGTTCACGGACAGGGATGAGTGTCGAGCAGTACCTC.

Only a few counts were recorded for this clonotype. One end of the junction does not line up with germline, which may come from a read error. V is TRBV6-5 and J is TRBJ1-6; D uncertain. Germline V lookup: CDR1 MNHEY, CDR2 SVGAGI. The CDR3 is 17 amino acids. CDR3 sequence (DNA): TGTGCCAGCAGTCACTCGATTTCAGGCTCCTATAATTCACCCCTCCACTTT. The encoded protein is CASSHSISGSYNSPLHF.

There are many counts of this clonotype. V is TRBV12-3 or TRBV12-4 and J is TRBJ1-5, with TRBD1 as a possible D gene (5 bases). This CDR3 contains 13 residues. V lost 1 base and J lost 7, with 8 bases in between. The CDR3 DNA reads TGTGCCAGCAGTTTAGATGGGGCGCAGCCCCAGCATTTT. Protein sequence: CASSLDGAQPQHF.

This clonotype is a singleton in its sample. This may be a read error: a much more frequent sequence differs by one nucleotide. This chain uses TRBV6-2 or TRBV6-3 with TRBJ2-3; D is perhaps TRBD2 (5 bases). Trimming cost V 5 bases and J 4 bases, with 13 bases left between them. Germline assignment: CDR1 MNHEY and CDR2 SVGEGT. The CDR3 runs to 14 residues. CDR3 amino acids: CASSKYTEADTQYF. Here the CDR3 DNA reads TGTGCCAGCAGTAAATATACGGAGGCAGATACGCAGTATTTT.

The sample holds many counts of this clonotype. The V and J genes are TRBV19 and TRBJ2-3; TRBD2 matches 8 bases. Germline-derived CDR1 and CDR2 are LNHDA and SQIVND (reference sequence). The CDR3 has 16 residues. The V segment lost 2 bases and the J segment 7 bases; nucleotides outside the gene matches: 11. The CDR3 DNA sequence: TGTGCCAGTAGTATATCCGGGCGGGGGGCCGCACATACGCAGTATTTT. The encoded protein is CASSISGRGAAHTQYF.

This clonotype occurred many times. V gene TRBV24-1 combines with J gene TRBJ2-5; 7 bases match TRBD2. This CDR3 contains 17 residues. The V gene end was trimmed by 1 base and the J gene end by 7 bases; junction bases not matched to a gene: 14. Germline lookup yields CDR1 KGHDR and CDR2 SFDVKD. The CDR3 loop is CATSDFRAGERSGTQYF. In nucleotides, the CDR3 is TGTGCCACCAGTGATTTTCGGGCGGGGGAGCGGTCGGGGACCCAGTACTTC.

At least ten counts were recorded for this clonotype. The gene calls are TRBV9 and TRBJ2-7; D is tentatively TRBD1 or TRBD2 (5 bases each). Trimming left V 3 bases short and J 7 bases short, with 23 bases between. CDR3 length: 16 residues. Germline V gene data show CDR1 as SGDLS and CDR2 as YYNGEE. CDR3 amino acids: CASSGPLNKGTEEQYF. The CDR3 DNA follows: TGTGCCAGCAGCGGCCCACTAAACAAAGGGACGGAAGAGCAGTACTTC.

The table lists this clonotype with many counts. V usage is TRBV18 and J usage is TRBJ2-6; D is ambiguous. In germline, CDR1 is KGHSH, CDR2 LQKENI. Trimming took off 4 bases at V and 0 bases at J, with 13 bases between the two ends. The CDR3 is 17 amino acids. The CDR3 region has the DNA TGTGCCAGCTCACAAAACTCCCGGGTCTCTGGGGCCAACGTCCTGACTTTC. It is translated as CASSQNSRVSGANVLTF.

This clonotype was picked up many times. V is TRBV7-2 and J is TRBJ2-1, with 7 bases fitting TRBD2. The CDR3 length is 15 residues. The junction had 5 bases not matched to a gene; V was cut back by 3 bases and J by 3 bases. Germline CDR1 reads SGHTA; CDR2 reads FQGNSA. CDR3 sequence: CASSFTPGGYNEQFF. CDR3 coding DNA: TGTGCCAGCAGCTTTACTCCGGGGGGCTACAATGAGCAGTTCTTC.

This clonotype was detected once. The germline gene is not matched at one end of the junction; a read error may be the cause. The chain has TRBV19 and TRBJ2-6; either TRBD1 or TRBD2 may fit D (5 bases each). The CDR3 sequence is 13 residues long. Per germline, CDR1 LNHDA and CDR2 SQIVND (reference sequence). The CDR3 nucleotides are TGTGCCAGTAGTATCTCTGGGACCAACGCCCTGACTTTC. This gives the protein CASSISGTNALTF.

This clonotype was observed many times. The V and J genes are TRBV6-6 and TRBJ2-1; TRBD1 might be the D (6 bases). CDR1 and CDR2 (germline): MNHNY, SVGAGI (reference sequence). There are 13 residues in the CDR3. The germline V and J ends were trimmed by 9 bases and 2 bases, with 11 bases remaining between them. The CDR3 is CASTGQTYNEQFF. The CDR3 nucleotides read TGTGCCAGTACAGGGCAGACCTACAATGAGCAGTTCTTC.